The 21 T cell receptor beta chains listed next were all sequenced from one sample in a study of vaccination and CD4 T cells after COVID-19. The Oncomine TCR Beta short-read assay was what sequenced the DNA obtained from cultured CD4+ T cells. In TCRdb, the PCR reads were re-called with MiXCR into one record per CDR3 protein. The sample yields some 9,300 distinct CDR3 sequences, approximately 49% seen once. Treatment denoted: roughly 11-day PBMC culture with coronavirus spike peptide pools or control peptides (ViraFEST assay). Antigens of these TCRs are unknown. Specimen: CD4+ T cells from blood, cultured in vitro. The receptors originated from a human donor who had recovered from COVID-19.

V usage is TRBV10-1 and J usage is TRBJ2-7; tentatively, D is TRBD1 or TRBD2 (6 bases each). This CDR3 comprises 17 residues. From germline, CDR1 is WNHNN and CDR2 SYGVQD (reference sequence). Trimming pared 8 bases from V and 0 bases from J, leaving 23 bases between. The CDR3 nucleotides read TGCGCCAGCCCGGGGGACAATGAGACCAGGAGCTCCTACGAGCAGTACTTC. This encodes CASPGDNETRSSYEQYF.

This clonotype was counted only a few times. The chain couples TRBV7-2 to TRBJ1-5; maybe TRBD1 (5 bases). The CDR3 extends over 15 amino acids. CDR1 SGHTA and CDR2 FQGNSA come from the germline V gene. The V gene lost 3 bases and the J gene lost 2 bases, with 11 bases spanning the gap. Here the CDR3 reads CASSFGATGNQPQHF. The CDR3 DNA sequence: TGTGCCAGCAGCTTCGGGGCGACAGGCAATCAGCCCCAGCATTTT. The full variable domain, its missing parts supplied by reference TRBV7-2 and TRBJ1-5, is GAGVSQSPSNKVTEKGKDVELRCDPISGHTALYWYRQSLGQGLEFLIYFQGNSAPDKSGLPSDRFSAERTGGSVSTLTIQRTQQEDSAVYLCASSFGATGNQPQHFGDGTRLSIL.

This clonotype has just a few counts. The chain couples TRBV7-6 to TRBJ2-7; D may be TRBD2 (6 bases). The V end was cut by 1 base, the J end by 0 bases, with 10 bases between. The CDR3 contains 15 residues. CDR1 is SGHVS, CDR2 FNYEAQ, per germline. This CDR3 is CASSLDYGSSYEQYF. The DNA for the CDR3 is TGTGCCAGCAGCTTAGATTACGGGAGCTCCTACGAGCAGTACTTC.

The gene calls are TRBV6-1 and TRBJ1-3; D unclear. There are 14 residues in the CDR3. CDR1 is MNHNS, CDR2 SASEGT, per germline. V lost 6 bases to trimming and J lost 0 bases, with 9 bases between them. Here the CDR3 reads CASSQPFSGNTIYF. DNA of the CDR3: TGTGCCAGCAGCCAGCCCTTCTCTGGAAACACCATATATTTT.

The J gene is TRBJ1-2, the V gene TRBV7-2; D not certain. Trimming stripped 2 bases from V and 4 bases from J, with 14 bases between. Germline V gives CDR1 SGHTA, CDR2 FQGNSA. This CDR3 has 15 residues. CDR3 nucleotide sequence: TGTGCCAGCAGCTTAAGGAGCCCCGAGGGCTATGGCTACACCTTC. This translates into CASSLRSPEGYGYTF.

The chain recombines TRBV20-1 with TRBJ1-1; unclear D gene. The germline V gene encodes CDR1 DFQATT and CDR2 SNEGSKA (reference sequence). The CDR3 is 14 amino acids. Trimming took off 8 bases at V and 4 bases at J, with 20 bases between the two ends. The CDR3 DNA reads as TGCAGTCCTCGAGCTGGGTCGAGAGGCACTGAAGCTTTCTTT. This encodes CSPRAGSRGTEAFF.

This chain links TRBV19 with TRBJ1-4, with D possibly matching TRBD1 (5 bases). Trimming cost V 6 bases and J 4 bases, with 12 bases left between them. Germline lookup yields CDR1 LNHDA and CDR2 SQIVND (reference sequence). CDR3 length: 14 residues. The CDR3 here is CASSGTGLNEKLFF. CDR3 bases: TGTGCCAGTAGCGGGACCGGACTTAATGAAAAACTGTTTTTT.

This chain links TRBV21-1 with TRBJ2-1; the D call of TRBD2 is as the table states it, not checked on the DNA. TRBV21-1 is deemed a pseudogene. The CDR3 extends over 15 amino acids. The CDR3 sequence: CASSKRGGEANEQFF. The DNA of the CDR3 is TGTGCCAGCAGCAAGAGGGGAGGGGAGGCCAATGAGCAGTTCTTC.

The gene calls are TRBV6-1 and TRBJ1-6; D call uncertain. Trimming took off 1 base at V and 10 bases at J, with 11 bases between the two ends. The CDR3 has 14 amino acids. CDR1 MNHNS and CDR2 SASEGT come from the germline V gene. The DNA of the CDR3 is TGTGCCAGCAGTGAAGGCAGCTTGGGCTCACCCCTCCACTTT. It encodes CASSEGSLGSPLHF.

This clonotype was observed a few times. The chain combines TRBV20-1 with TRBJ1-5; D remains unclear. CDR1 DFQATT and CDR2 SNEGSKA come from the germline V gene (reference sequence). The ends were cut back, 4 bases at V and 5 bases at J, with 12 bases in the middle. The CDR3 length is 13 residues. In DNA, the CDR3 is TGCAGTGCTATAGAAAGGGCAGATCAGCCCCAGCATTTT. Translation: CSAIERADQPQHF.

The chain has TRBV27 and TRBJ2-7; D might be TRBD1 or TRBD2, each matching 5 bases. Trimming left V 8 bases short and J 2 bases short, with 13 bases between. CDR1 is MNHEY, CDR2 SMNVEV, per germline (reference sequence). This CDR3 region has 13 residues. The CDR3 nucleotides read TGTGCCAGCGGGACCAGGGCGACCTACGAGCAGTACTTC. As protein: CASGTRATYEQYF.

This rearrangement joins TRBV19 to TRBJ2-1, with TRBD1 matching 7 bases. In germline, CDR1 is LNHDA, CDR2 SQIVND (reference sequence). There are 14 residues in the CDR3. V shed 9 bases and J 0 bases; nucleotides not matched to a gene: 5. For the CDR3, the DNA is TGTGCCAGCCGGGACAGAAGCTCCTACAATGAGCAGTTCTTC. Protein sequence: CASRDRSSYNEQFF.

About this clonotype: Compared with germline, one end of the junction differs, possibly owing to a read error. The chain uses TRBV7-6 and TRBJ2-3, with a possible D match to TRBD2 (5 bases). This CDR3 has 14 amino acids. From germline, CDR1 is SGHVS and CDR2 FNYEAQ. CDR3 sequence (DNA): TGTGCTAGCAGCTTTAGCGAGGCGACAGATACGCAGTATTTT. Translated, it gives CASSFSEATDTQYF.

The rearrangement joins TRBV6-1 to TRBJ2-7, with 10 bases matching TRBD2. The trim removed 4 bases at V and 4 bases at J, leaving 10 bases unmatched. The CDR3 is made up of 16 amino acids. CDR1 MNHNS and CDR2 SASEGT come from the germline V gene. CDR3 sequence: CASSGRLAGEIYEQYF. DNA for the CDR3: TGTGCCAGCAGTGGTAGGCTAGCGGGGGAAATTTACGAGCAGTACTTC.

The chain employs TRBV19 and TRBJ1-1; D is unclear. CDR3 size: 14 residues. The germline CDR1 and CDR2 sequences are LNHDA and SQIVND (reference sequence). The V end lost 5 bases, the J end lost 3 bases, and 13 bases lay between the germline ends. The DNA for the CDR3 is TGTGCCAGTAGTGGATACTCGGCGGACACTGAAGCTTTCTTT. Protein: CASSGYSADTEAFF. Filled out from reference TRBV19 and TRBJ1-1, the complete variable domain reads DGGITQSPKYLFRKEGQNVTLSCEQNLNHDAMYWYRQDPGQGLRLIYYSQIVNDFQKGDIAEGYSVSREKKESFPLTVTSAQKNPTAFYLCASSGYSADTEAFFGQGTRLTVV.

This clonotype occurred a few times. The CDR3 nucleotides read TGTGCCAGCAGTTCAACCTACGAGCAGTACTTC. It codes for CASSSTYEQYF. The chain uses TRBV7-2 and TRBJ2-7; D is unresolved. CDR1 is SGHTA, CDR2 FQGNSA, per germline. V was clipped by 6 bases and J by 2 bases, with 5 bases between them. The CDR3 has 11 residues.

Only a few counts were recorded for this clonotype. This chain links TRBV27 with TRBJ1-1; D gene ambiguous. The CDR3 runs 13 residues. The germline CDR1 and CDR2 sequences are MNHEY and SMNVEV (reference sequence). V was trimmed by 6 bases and J by 4 bases, leaving 12 bases between them. In DNA form, the CDR3 reads TGTGCCAGCAGCCCTCAAGGGAGCACTGAAGCTTTCTTT. Protein product: CASSPQGSTEAFF.

The chain combines TRBV6-2 or TRBV6-3 with TRBJ1-5; 8 nucleotides agree with TRBD1. The CDR3 length is 14 residues. Germline lookup yields CDR1 MNHEY and CDR2 SVGEGT. After removal of 5 bases from V and 4 bases from J, the junction contained 4 bases not matched to a gene. The DNA for the CDR3 is TGTGCCAGCAGTCGCGGACAGGGAAATCAGCCCCAGCATTTT. Translated, it gives CASSRGQGNQPQHF.

This clonotype is a singleton in its sample. The V call is TRBV6-2 or TRBV6-3, the J call TRBJ1-5, with no clear D. In germline, CDR1 is MNHEY, CDR2 SVGEGT. Trimming pared 2 bases from V and 9 bases from J, leaving 11 bases between. The CDR3 is 13 residues long. CDR3 residues: CASSYDGPGPQHF. The CDR3 nucleotides read TGTGCCAGCAGTTACGATGGGCCCGGGCCCCAGCATTTT.

In its sample, this clonotype is medium-sized. The chain recombines TRBV20-1 with TRBJ1-5; 12 bases match TRBD1. The CDR3 is made up of 17 amino acids. V dropped 1 base and J dropped 6; count of bases not matched to a gene: 10. Germline CDR1 and CDR2: DFQATT and SNEGSKA (reference sequence). The CDR3 coding sequence is TGCAGTGCTAGAGGTGGGGGGACAGGGGGCTTTGGTCAGCCCCAGCATTTT. It is translated as CSARGGGTGGFGQPQHF.

As concerns this clonotype: Because the CDR3's place on the DNA is in doubt, the DNA is left out and the CDR3 is given as listed by TCRdb. The genes are TRBV7-5 and TRBJ2-6; the D segment call TRBD1 is taken from the table without a DNA check. TRBV7-5 is deemed a pseudogene. The CDR3 totals 21 residues, both ends included. The CDR3 reads CISVPEAYQGQGLTGANVLTF.